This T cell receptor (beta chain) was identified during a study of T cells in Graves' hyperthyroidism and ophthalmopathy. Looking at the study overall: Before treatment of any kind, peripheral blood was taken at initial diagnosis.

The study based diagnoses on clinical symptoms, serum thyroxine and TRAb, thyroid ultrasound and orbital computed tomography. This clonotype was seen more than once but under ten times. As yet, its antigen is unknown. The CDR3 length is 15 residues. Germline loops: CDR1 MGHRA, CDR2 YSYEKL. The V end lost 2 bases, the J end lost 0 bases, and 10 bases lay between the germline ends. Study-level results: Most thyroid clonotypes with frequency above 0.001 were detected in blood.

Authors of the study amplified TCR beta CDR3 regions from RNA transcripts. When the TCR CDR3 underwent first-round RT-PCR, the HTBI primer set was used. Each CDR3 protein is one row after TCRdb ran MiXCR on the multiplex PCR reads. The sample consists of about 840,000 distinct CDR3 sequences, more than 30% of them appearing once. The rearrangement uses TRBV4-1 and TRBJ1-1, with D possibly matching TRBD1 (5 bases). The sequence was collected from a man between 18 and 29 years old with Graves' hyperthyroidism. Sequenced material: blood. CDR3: CASSQTNRMNTEAFF. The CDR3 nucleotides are TGCGCCAGCAGCCAAACGAACAGGATGAACACTGAAGCTTTCTTT.